These T cell receptor beta chains were read from a single sample in a study of T-cell memory formation after mild COVID-19. MiXCR, run by TCRdb on the 5' RACE reads, gives a single entry per CDR3 protein. The table records about 260,000 distinct CDR3 sequences, 16% of them present only once. Sequencing was carried out using PBMCs or a T cell subset sorted from them (not recorded which). The receptors originated from a man younger than 30 who had mild COVID-19 (a few samples of this study predate the infection). Cell type and time point are not known. The conserved cysteine and the conserved F or W are not part of the CDR3 here. The size field is filled for only some rows; it gives once, few, many or a size class.

>few|TRBJ2-7|TRBV7-2
ASSSPDRADEQY
>-|TRBJ1-2|TRBV28
ASRRTGTGRGWDGYT
>-|TRBJ2-1|TRBV7-2
ASSQDRATYNEQF
>-|TRBJ2-7|TRBV5-1
ASEASEQY
>few|TRBJ1-1|TRBV29-1
SVGLMNTEAF
>-|TRBJ2-1|TRBV5-4
ASSQTSTWYDEQF
>-|TRBJ1-2|TRBV28
ASSANGYT
>-|TRBJ2-5|TRBV28
ASTVLTGETQY
>-|TRBJ1-6|TRBV20-1
SARDPSSPLH
>few|TRBJ2-5|TRBV7-2
ASSSRTGLETQY
>few|TRBJ2-3|TRBV7-9
ASSRTGSATDTQY
>few|TRBJ1-4|TRBV6-6
ASSYPSGGNEKLF
>-|TRBJ1-1|TRBV18
ASSAGVNTEAF
>few|TRBJ1-1|TRBV7-9
ASSPPGFTEAF
>-|TRBJ2-1|TRBV27
ASRTITGTNEQF
>few|TRBJ1-3|TRBV29-1
SVSLTLGPGNTIY
>-|TRBJ1-2|TRBV5-1
ASSLAGTGNYGYT
>-|TRBJ1-4|TRBV4-1
ASSQGRLNEKLF
>-|TRBJ2-1|TRBV18
ASSPPSGGASGEQF
>many|TRBJ1-1|TRBV12-3/TRBV12-4
ASSFQDRGLSEAF
>-|TRBJ1-2|TRBV6-1
ASREGQHYGYT
>-|TRBJ2-2|TRBV5-1
ASSISSGGLMNTGELF
>-|TRBJ2-2|TRBV7-9
ASSPRSQRSTGELF
>few|TRBJ2-3|TRBV7-2
ASSHPRGAGTDTQY
>-|TRBJ1-2|TRBV4-1
ASHGTGGLARGYT
>-|TRBJ1-2|TRBV6-5
AIRGQNYGYT
>-|TRBJ1-2|TRBV29-1
SVALGSGQGDLGYT
>few|TRBJ2-1|TRBV20-1
SAGGGGAAYNEQF
>many|TRBJ2-5|TRBV4-3
ASSQDYTSGQETQY
>few|TRBJ2-3|TRBV20-1
SAKGQGDADTQY
>few|TRBJ2-7|TRBV6-2/TRBV6-3
ASGFTYEQY
>-|TRBJ2-5|TRBV6-2/TRBV6-3
ASSYSTSWETQY
>few|TRBJ2-3|TRBV6-2/TRBV6-3
ASSYWGPDTQY
>few|TRBJ2-5|TRBV7-2
ASSQRVGGPQETQY
>-|TRBJ2-7|TRBV11-2
ASRDLGADRGGYEQY
>few|TRBJ2-5|TRBV6-2/TRBV6-3
ASRTLLAVQETQY
>-|TRBJ2-1|TRBV4-1
ASRSWDSGGQQF
>-|TRBJ1-2|TRBV6-1
ASSEESWLYGYT
>few|TRBJ2-1|TRBV24-1
ATSDPTSGGAGPYNEQF
>many|TRBJ1-2|TRBV7-2
ASSLGTFYEGYT